This passage covers 16 T cell receptor beta chains from one sample sequenced in a study of T cells in Graves' hyperthyroidism and ophthalmopathy. RNA transcripts were the template for amplifying TCR beta CDR3 regions. The HTBI primer set was used in a first-round RT-PCR of the TCR CDR3. TCRdb passed the multiplex PCR reads through MiXCR, listing each CDR3 protein once. The table lists tens of thousands of distinct CDR3 sequences, around 48% of them singletons. The sequenced sample consisted of blood. The source is a woman aged 45 to 65 with Graves' hyperthyroidism that later progressed to Graves' ophthalmopathy.

This clonotype was found many times. The chain links TRBV9 to TRBJ1-1, with a tentative D call TRBD1 (5 bases). V dropped 4 bases and J dropped 10 bases, with 17 bases sitting between them. Germline V gives CDR1 SGDLS, CDR2 YYNGEE. The CDR3 has 13 amino acids. The CDR3: CASSPSFSTAAFF. CDR3 nucleotide sequence: TGTGCCAGCAGCCCCAGCTTTTCGACAGCAGCTTTCTTT.

V and J are TRBV12-3 or TRBV12-4 and TRBJ2-7; 9 bases match TRBD1. The J segment lost 7 bases and the V segment lost 5 bases, leaving 12 bases of the junction unmatched. The CDR3 covers 15 residues. The CDR3 reads CASSPRTGVGREQYF. The CDR3 nucleotides are TGTGCCAGCAGTCCTCGGACAGGGGTAGGTCGGGAGCAGTACTTC.

This sequence joins TRBV9 and TRBJ2-2; D is perhaps TRBD2 (7 bases). The CDR3 has 13 residues. Trimming took off 7 bases at V and 8 bases at J, with 15 bases between the two ends. Per the germline V gene, CDR1 is SGDLS and CDR2 is YYNGEE. For the CDR3, the DNA is TGTGCCAGCGGAAGGGGGGGGAGTGGGGAGCTGTTTTTT. Translating it yields CASGRGGSGELFF.

Remarks on this clonotype: The junction departs from germline at one end; a sequencing error may be responsible. The V and J genes are TRBV7-7 and TRBJ2-1; D tentatively fits TRBD1 or TRBD2 (5 bases each). CDR1 and CDR2 from the germline V gene are SSHAT and FNYEAQ (reference sequence). CDR3 length: 13 amino acids. The CDR3 protein is CASSPDWGNEQFF. The CDR3 region has the DNA TGTGCTAGCAGCCCCGACTGGGGGAATGAGCAGTTCTTC.

This rearrangement joins TRBV5-4 to TRBJ2-3; D could derive from TRBD1 or TRBD2 (7 bases each). With 0 bases removed from V and 2 bases from J, the gap between germline ends came to 13 bases. Germline CDR1 reads SGHNT; CDR2 reads YYREEE (reference sequence). The CDR3 covers 16 residues. The CDR3 protein is CASSLAGRGHTDTQYF. The CDR3 nucleotides are TGTGCCAGCAGCTTGGCTGGGAGGGGGCACACAGATACGCAGTATTTT.

The chain combines TRBV2 with TRBJ1-2; possibly TRBD1 for D (6 bases). Germline values: CDR1 SNHLY, CDR2 FYNNEI. This CDR3 region has 16 residues. V lost 1 base and J lost 0, with 12 bases in between. CDR3 amino acids: CASSEVEAGANYGYTF. The CDR3 DNA reads TGTGCCAGCAGTGAAGTAGAAGCAGGGGCTAACTATGGCTACACCTTC.

The V gene is TRBV12-3 or TRBV12-4, the J gene TRBJ1-1, with unresolved D. The CDR3 runs 11 residues. V dropped 10 bases and J dropped 5 bases, with 11 bases sitting between them. CDR3 sequence: CATGLGTEAFF. The CDR3 region has the DNA TGTGCCACCGGCCTGGGAACTGAAGCTTTCTTT.

The V gene is TRBV20-1, the J gene TRBJ2-2; D may be TRBD1 (6 bases). CDR3 length equals 12 residues. Trimming left V 3 bases short and J 7 bases short, with 9 bases between. CDR1 is DFQATT, CDR2 SNEGSKA, per germline (reference sequence). CDR3 residues: CSARVRGGELFF. CDR3 DNA sequence: TGCAGTGCTAGGGTCAGGGGCGGGGAGCTGTTTTTT.

This clonotype occurred many times. The rearrangement joins TRBV12-3 or TRBV12-4 to TRBJ1-3, with unresolved D. V lost 5 bases to trimming and J lost 4 bases, with 15 bases between them. This CDR3 has 15 amino acids. CDR3 sequence reads: CASSTTRGSGNTIYF. Here the CDR3 DNA reads TGTGCCAGCAGTACCACCCGGGGTAGCGGAAACACCATATATTTT.

This clonotype showed up many times. The CDR3 loop is CASSFLGTGSGNTIYF. The CDR3 nucleotides are TGTGCCAGCAGCTTTCTAGGGACAGGCTCTGGAAACACCATATATTTT. This chain joins TRBV11-2 and TRBJ1-3; 8 nucleotides agree with TRBD1. After removal of 3 bases from V and 0 bases from J, the junction contained 4 bases not matched to a gene. The CDR3 has 16 amino acids. The germline CDR1 and CDR2 sequences are SGHAT and FQNNGV.

This clonotype is termed medium-sized (0.01 to 0.1%). The chain has TRBV10-3 and TRBJ1-4, with a weak D call TRBD1 (5 bases). Looked up from germline, CDR1 is ENHRY and CDR2 is SYGVKD. This CDR3 has 16 amino acids. V gave up 2 bases and J gave up 8 bases, with 18 bases separating them. CDR3 nucleotide sequence: TGTGCCATCAGTGAGCAAAGCGGATGGGGCTCCGAAAAACTGTTTTTT. This codes for CAISEQSGWGSEKLFF.

This clonotype occurred many times. The chain has TRBV24-1 and TRBJ2-7; 8 bases are shared with TRBD1. This CDR3 spans 15 amino acids. V trimming: 3 bases; J trimming: 1 base; junction bases outside the gene matches: 4. Germline lookup yields CDR1 KGHDR and CDR2 SFDVKD. CDR3 coding DNA: TGTGCCACCAGTGATGGACAGGGAACTTCCTACGAGCAGTACTTC. The encoded protein is CATSDGQGTSYEQYF.

Ten or more counts support this clonotype. The CDR3 DNA follows: TGCGCCAGCAGCCTAAGCCCCAGATACAATGAGCAGTTCTTC. Protein product: CASSLSPRYNEQFF. The J gene is TRBJ2-1, the V gene TRBV4-1; no definite D call. CDR3 length: 14 amino acids. Germline V lookup: CDR1 MGHRA, CDR2 YSYEKL. Trimming cost V 4 bases and J 4 bases, with 11 bases left between them.

V is TRBV4-1 and J is TRBJ2-2, with 7 positions matching TRBD2. After removal of 1 base from V and 5 bases from J, the junction contained 4 bases not matched to a gene. From germline, CDR1 is MGHRA and CDR2 YSYEKL. This CDR3 spans 15 amino acids. CDR3: CASSQAGGSTGELFF. For the CDR3, the DNA is TGCGCCAGCAGCCAAGCGGGCGGGAGTACCGGGGAGCTGTTTTTT.

This clonotype has only a few counts. V and J are TRBV7-9 and TRBJ2-5; D ambiguous. In germline, CDR1 is SEHNR, CDR2 FQNEAQ (reference sequence). The CDR3 totals 15 residues. Trimming pared 1 base from V and 5 bases from J, leaving 14 bases between. This chain's CDR3 is CASSLGVVVRETQYF. DNA of the CDR3: TGTGCCAGCAGCTTAGGTGTCGTAGTCAGGGAGACCCAGTACTTC.

As for this clonotype: A junction end diverges from the germline sequence, so it may reflect a read error. This sequence joins TRBV9 and TRBJ2-2; D ambiguous. The CDR3 contains 16 residues. CDR1 is SGDLS, CDR2 YYNGEE, per germline. The CDR3 DNA follows: TGTGCCAGCAGCGTAATGGGTTTGAGGAACGCCGGGGAGCTGTTTTTT. This encodes CASSVMGLRNAGELFF.